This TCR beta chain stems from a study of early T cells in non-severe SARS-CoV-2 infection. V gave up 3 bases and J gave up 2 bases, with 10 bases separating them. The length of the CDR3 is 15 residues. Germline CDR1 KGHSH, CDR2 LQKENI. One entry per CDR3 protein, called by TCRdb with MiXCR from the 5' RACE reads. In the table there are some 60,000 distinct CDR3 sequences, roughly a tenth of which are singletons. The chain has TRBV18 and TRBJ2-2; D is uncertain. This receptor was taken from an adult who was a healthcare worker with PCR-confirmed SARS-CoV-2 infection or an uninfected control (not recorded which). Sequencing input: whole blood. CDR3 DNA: TGTGCCAGCTCACCTACACAGAGTAACACCGGGGAGCTGTTTTTT. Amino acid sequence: CASSPTQSNTGELFF.